This record looks at one T cell receptor (beta chain) sequence and its context. Which antigen it targets is not known. The sample holds no much larger clone one base away, and base qualities are not on file. Whole blood was collected in K2EDTA tubes by collaborating institutions according to the institutions' own protocols. For TCRbeta analysis, collaborator samples were shipped as frozen whole blood, as isolated PBMCs, or as DNA extracted from either sample type. This record comes from a study of blood T cell repertoires in COVID-19 (TCRdb year 2020). Study-wide context: Samples covering the acute and convalescent phases of COVID-19 were provided by collaborators in the United States, Italy and Spain. Samples were obtained from the ongoing ImmuneRACE study (first 160 participants) and from 1,254 subjects provided by 6 global collaborators. The material from the prospective study consisted of cDNA or gDNA derived from T cells, B-cell-depleted T cells, or PBMCs. Where available, HLA class I and class II types were obtained from metadata supplied by the sample provider rather than from assay-based typing. A de-identified subject ID, COVID-19 status, age in years and sex were almost always included in the sample metadata. The repertoires were released in a freely available public database meant as a resource for research on the immune response to SARS-CoV-2. Deeply sampled blood TCRbeta repertoires from subjects exposed to, actively infected with, or recovered from COVID-19 were included in the dataset. Results the study describes overall, beyond this receptor: How much clinical and demographic metadata was included differed by source and by participant, and the metadata was provided uncurated.

TCRbeta CDR3 regions were amplified from genomic DNA using the immunoSEQ Assay, a bias-controlled multiplex PCR. The study's processing was this. Nucleated cell counts per sample were estimated from amplification of reference gene primers within the assay. To quantify the absolute abundance of each unique TCRbeta CDR3 rearrangement, sequence reads were collapsed and filtered. Productive Simpson clonality was computed per sample as the square root of Simpson's diversity index over productive rearrangements. The clones in this table, taken by TCRdb from immuneACCESS, are in-frame only. Not every clone is retained; where verified, under half of the shortfall comes from an unresolved V gene, and the cause of the rest is unknown. Clonal size and the V and J genes are those of that table, whereas D and trimming came from the DNA. The sample has more than 85,000 clones on record, over 75% of them singletons. The biggest ten clones account for about 23% of the sample.

The CDR3 holds 16 amino acids from the cysteine to the phenylalanine. The sequence is cut down to CDR3 DNA, 48 bases in frame from base 1. The V end gives up 5 bases and the J end 1 base, leaving 6 bases in the junction not matched to a gene. Sequences SNHLY (CDR1) and FYNNEI (CDR2) are obtained from the germline V gene. The sequence is built from TRBV2 and TRBJ1-2, with 11 middle bases fitting TRBD1. Sequenced sample: peripheral blood. This clonotype was obtained from a man older than 75 with active or convalescent COVID-19. CDR3 loop: CASSSLGTGGNYGYTF. The DNA sequence reads TGTGCCAGCAGTTCACTTGGGACAGGGGGTAACTATGGCTACACCTTC.